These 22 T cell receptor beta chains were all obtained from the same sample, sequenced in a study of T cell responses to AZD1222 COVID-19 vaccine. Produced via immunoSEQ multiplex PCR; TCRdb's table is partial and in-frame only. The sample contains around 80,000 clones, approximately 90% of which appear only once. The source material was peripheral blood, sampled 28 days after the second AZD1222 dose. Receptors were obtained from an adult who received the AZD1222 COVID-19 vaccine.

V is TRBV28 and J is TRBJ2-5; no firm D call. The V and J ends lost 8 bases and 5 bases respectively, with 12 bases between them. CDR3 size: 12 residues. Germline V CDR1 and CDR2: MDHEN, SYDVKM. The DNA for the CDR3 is TGTGCCAGCCATCGGCAAGGCGAGACCCAGTACTTC. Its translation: CASHRQGETQYF.

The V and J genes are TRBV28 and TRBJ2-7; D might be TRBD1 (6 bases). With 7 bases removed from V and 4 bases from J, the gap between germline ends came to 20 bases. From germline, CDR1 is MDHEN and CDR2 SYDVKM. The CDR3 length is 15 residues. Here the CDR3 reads CASTLGSGGWYEQYF. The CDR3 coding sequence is TGTGCCAGCACTTTGGGCAGTGGGGGCTGGTACGAGCAGTACTTC.

CDR3 nucleotide sequence: TGTGCCAGCAGCGATAGCGGCTACACAGATACGCAGTATTTT. Translation gives CASSDSGYTDTQYF. The chain is built from TRBV7-3 and TRBJ2-3; TRBD2 might be the D (6 bases). Germline V gene lookup returns CDR1 SGHTA and CDR2 FQGTGA. The CDR3 spans 14 residues. The V end was cut by 5 bases, the J end by 2 bases, with 11 bases between.

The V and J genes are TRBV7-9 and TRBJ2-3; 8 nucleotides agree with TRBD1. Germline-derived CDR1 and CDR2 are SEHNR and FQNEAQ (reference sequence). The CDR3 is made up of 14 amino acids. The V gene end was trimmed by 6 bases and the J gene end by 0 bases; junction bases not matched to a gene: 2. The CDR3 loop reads CASRDRVSTDTQYF. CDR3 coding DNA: TGTGCCAGCAGGGACAGGGTTAGCACAGATACGCAGTATTTT.

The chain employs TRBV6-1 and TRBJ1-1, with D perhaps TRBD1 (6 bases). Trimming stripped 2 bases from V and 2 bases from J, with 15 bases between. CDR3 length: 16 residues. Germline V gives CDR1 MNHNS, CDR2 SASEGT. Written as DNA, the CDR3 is TGTGCCAGCAGTGAACATTGGACAGCTACTAACACTGAAGCTTTCTTT. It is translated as CASSEHWTATNTEAFF.

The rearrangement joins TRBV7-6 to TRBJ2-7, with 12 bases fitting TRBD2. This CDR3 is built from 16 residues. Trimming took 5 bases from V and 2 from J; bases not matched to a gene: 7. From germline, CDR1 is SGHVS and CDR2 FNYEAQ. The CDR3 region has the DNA TGTGCCAGCAGCCCAGTGGCTAGCGGGAGGGCCTACGAGCAGTACTTC. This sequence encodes CASSPVASGRAYEQYF.

The CDR3 DNA follows: TGTGCCAGCAGCTTAAACCGGACAACTGAAGCTTTCTTT. This codes for CASSLNRTTEAFF. The rearrangement joins TRBV7-9 to TRBJ1-1; TRBD1 might be the D (5 bases). Germline V CDR1 and CDR2: SEHNR, FQNEAQ (reference sequence). V shed 2 bases and J shed 5 bases, with 9 bases lying between them. The CDR3 loop spans 13 amino acids.

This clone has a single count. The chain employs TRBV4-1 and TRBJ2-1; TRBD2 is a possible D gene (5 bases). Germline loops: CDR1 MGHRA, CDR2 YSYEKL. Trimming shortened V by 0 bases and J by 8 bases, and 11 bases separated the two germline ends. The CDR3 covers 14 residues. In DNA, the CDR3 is TGCGCCAGCAGCCAAGATGGGAGAGGCGATGAGCAGTTCTTC. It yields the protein CASSQDGRGDEQFF.

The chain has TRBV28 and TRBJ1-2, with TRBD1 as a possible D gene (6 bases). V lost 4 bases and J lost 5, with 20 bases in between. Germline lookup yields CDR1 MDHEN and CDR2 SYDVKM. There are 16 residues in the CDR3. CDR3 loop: CASSSPQGTDRYGYTF. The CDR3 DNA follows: TGTGCCAGCAGTTCACCTCAGGGGACGGATCGATATGGCTACACCTTC.

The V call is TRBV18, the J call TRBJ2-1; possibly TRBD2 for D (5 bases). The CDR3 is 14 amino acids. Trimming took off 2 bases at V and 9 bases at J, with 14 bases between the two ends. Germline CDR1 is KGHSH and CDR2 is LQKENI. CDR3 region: CASSPNGELGEQFF. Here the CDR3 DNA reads TGTGCCAGCTCACCAAACGGGGAGCTGGGTGAGCAGTTCTTC. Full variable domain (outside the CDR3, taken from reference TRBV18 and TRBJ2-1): NAGVMQNPRHLVRRRGQEARLRCSPMKGHSHVYWYRQLPEEGLKFMVYLQKENIIDESGMPKERFSAEFPKEGPSILRIQQVVRGDSAAYFCASSPNGELGEQFFGPGTRLTVL.

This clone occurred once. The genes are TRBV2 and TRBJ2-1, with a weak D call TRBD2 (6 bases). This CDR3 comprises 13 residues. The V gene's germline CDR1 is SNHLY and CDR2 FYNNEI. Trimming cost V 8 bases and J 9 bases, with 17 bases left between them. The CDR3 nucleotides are TGTGCCAGCGGGGGGAACTCCGGCGGTGAGCAGTTCTTC. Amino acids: CASGGNSGGEQFF.

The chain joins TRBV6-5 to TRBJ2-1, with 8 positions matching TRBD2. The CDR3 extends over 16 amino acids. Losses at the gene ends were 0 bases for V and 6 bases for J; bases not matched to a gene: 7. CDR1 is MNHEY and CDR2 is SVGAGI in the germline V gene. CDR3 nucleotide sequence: TGTGCCAGCAGTTACTCGATGGCGGGAGGCCGCAATGAGCAGTTCTTC. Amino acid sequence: CASSYSMAGGRNEQFF.

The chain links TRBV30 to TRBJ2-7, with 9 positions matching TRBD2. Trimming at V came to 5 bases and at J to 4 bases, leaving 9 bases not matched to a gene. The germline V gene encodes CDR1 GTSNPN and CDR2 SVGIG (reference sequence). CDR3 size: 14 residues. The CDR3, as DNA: TGTGCCTGGGATTATAGCGGGAGTGGGTACGAGCAGTACTTC. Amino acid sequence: CAWDYSGSGYEQYF.

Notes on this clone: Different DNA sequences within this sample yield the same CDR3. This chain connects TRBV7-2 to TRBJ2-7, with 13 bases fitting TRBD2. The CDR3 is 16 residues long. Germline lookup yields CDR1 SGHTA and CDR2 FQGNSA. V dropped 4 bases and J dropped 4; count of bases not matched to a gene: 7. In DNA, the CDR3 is TGTGCCAGCAGCTCAAGGACTAGCGGGAGTCGGTACGAGCAGTACTTC. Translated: CASSSRTSGSRYEQYF.

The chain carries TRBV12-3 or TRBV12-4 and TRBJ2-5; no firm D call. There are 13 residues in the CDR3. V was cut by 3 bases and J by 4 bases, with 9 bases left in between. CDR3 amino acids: CASSFEAPETQYF. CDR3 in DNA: TGTGCCAGCAGTTTTGAGGCCCCAGAGACCCAGTACTTC.

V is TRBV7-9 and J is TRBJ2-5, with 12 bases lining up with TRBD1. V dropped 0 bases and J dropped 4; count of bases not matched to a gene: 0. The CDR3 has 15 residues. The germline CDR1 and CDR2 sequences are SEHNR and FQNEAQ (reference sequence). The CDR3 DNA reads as TGTGCCAGCAGCTTAGCGGGACAGGGGGCAGAGACCCAGTACTTC. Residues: CASSLAGQGAETQYF.

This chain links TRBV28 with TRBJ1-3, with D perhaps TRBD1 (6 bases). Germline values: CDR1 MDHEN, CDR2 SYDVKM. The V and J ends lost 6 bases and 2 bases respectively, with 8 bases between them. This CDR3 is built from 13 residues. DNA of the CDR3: TGTGCCAGCAGGCGGACAGCTGGAAACACCATATATTTT. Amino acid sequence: CASRRTAGNTIYF.

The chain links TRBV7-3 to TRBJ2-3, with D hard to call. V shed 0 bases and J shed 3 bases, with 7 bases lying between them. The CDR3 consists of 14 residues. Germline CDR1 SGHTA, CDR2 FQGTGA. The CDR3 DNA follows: TGTGCCAGCAGCTTAACGGGTTGGACAGATACGCAGTATTTT. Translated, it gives CASSLTGWTDTQYF. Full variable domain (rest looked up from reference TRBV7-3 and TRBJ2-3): GAGVSQTPSNKVTEKGKYVELRCDPISGHTALYWYRQSLGQGPEFLIYFQGTGAADDSGLPNDRFFAVRPEGSVSTLKIQRTERGDSAVYLCASSLTGWTDTQYFGPGTRLTVL.

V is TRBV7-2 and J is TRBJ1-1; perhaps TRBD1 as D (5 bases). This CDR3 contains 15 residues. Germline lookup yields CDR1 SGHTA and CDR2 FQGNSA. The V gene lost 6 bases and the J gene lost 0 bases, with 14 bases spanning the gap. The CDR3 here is CASRPAGTVNTEAFF. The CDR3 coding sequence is TGTGCCAGCAGGCCCGCCGGGACGGTGAACACTGAAGCTTTCTTT.

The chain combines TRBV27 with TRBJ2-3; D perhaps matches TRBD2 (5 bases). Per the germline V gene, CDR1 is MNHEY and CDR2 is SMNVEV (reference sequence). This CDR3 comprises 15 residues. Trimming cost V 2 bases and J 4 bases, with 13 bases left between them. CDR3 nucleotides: TGTGCCAGCAGTTTAAAGTCCCTAGCCCCAGATACGCAGTATTTT. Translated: CASSLKSLAPDTQYF.

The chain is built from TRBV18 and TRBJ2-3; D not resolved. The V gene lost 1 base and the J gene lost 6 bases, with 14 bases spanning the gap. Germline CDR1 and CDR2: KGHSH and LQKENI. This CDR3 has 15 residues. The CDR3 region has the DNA TGTGCCAGCTCACCACTGGACGGAGCACATGATACGCAGTATTTT. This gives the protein CASSPLDGAHDTQYF.

CDR3 sequence reads: CASQGVYEQYF. As DNA, the CDR3 is TGTGCCAGCCAAGGGGTGTACGAGCAGTACTTC. The J gene is TRBJ2-7, the V gene TRBV28; D is perhaps TRBD1 (5 bases). Germline V gene lookup returns CDR1 MDHEN and CDR2 SYDVKM. This CDR3 is built from 11 residues. Between the trimmed V and J ends, which lost 8 bases and 4 bases, there was a span of 9 bases.